The present T cell receptor beta chain was sequenced within a study of blood T cell repertoires in COVID-19. The overall study: Symptom resolution, clearance, or two negative PCRs marked the recovered donors of Cohort 3. T cells, B-cell-depleted T cells, or PBMCs provided the cDNA or gDNA that served as material.

Participants came from under 30 US areas, aged about 18 to 89 years. Original methodology: Reference gene primer amplification gave estimated nucleated cell counts. Using immunoSEQ multiplex PCR, the repertoire was profiled, and TCRdb retains in-frame clones only, with some absent. D and trimming were read from the DNA, whereas the V and J calls and clone size are those reported in that table. Counted here are roughly 160,000 clones, approximately 79% occurring once; the ten biggest clones make up around 20%. CDR1 is MDHEN, CDR2 SYDVKM, per germline. This CDR3 comprises 13 residues. This receptor was obtained from a woman aged 65 to 85 in a cohort exposed to, infected with or recovered from COVID-19 (not recorded which). The sample taken for sequencing was PBMCs or T cells enriched from blood (not recorded which). The chain is built from TRBV28 and TRBJ1-6; 8 bases match TRBD1. The CDR3 region has the DNA TGTGTTACCGGACAGGGCAATAATTCACCCCTCCACTTT. Protein sequence: CVTGQGNNSPLHF.